This T cell receptor beta chain was identified in a study of neurological immune-mediated disorders. The CDR3 is made up of 14 amino acids. The ends were cut back, 4 bases at V and 11 bases at J, with 21 bases in the middle. CDR1 SGHRS and CDR2 YFSETQ come from the germline V gene. TCRdb fed the 5' RACE reads into MiXCR, producing one record per CDR3 protein. The sample lists roughly 80,000 distinct CDR3 sequences, about 9% seen once, with 1.7% in the top ten. This clonotype appeared many times. The chain carries TRBV5-1 and TRBJ1-1, with a weak D call TRBD1 (6 bases). The specimen was PBMCs. The sequence came from a man aged 45 to 65 in good health. The CDR3: CASSTPDSSGIAFF. CDR3 in DNA: TGCGCCAGCAGCACCCCGGACAGTTCGGGTATTGCTTTCTTT.